Sequencing of this T cell receptor beta chain was carried out in a study of a mutant IDH1 vaccine in newly diagnosed glioma. Germline V gene sequence: CDR1 ENHRY, CDR2 SYGVKD. This CDR3 is built from 18 residues. The trim removed 6 bases at V and 0 bases at J, leaving 10 bases unmatched. The data were produced by immunoSEQ multiplex PCR, yet TCRdb's version contains in-frame clones alone and is incomplete. Here the sample spans tens of thousands of clones, 87% being singletons. As to this clone: Its antigen remains unknown.

Time point denoted: week 23, last vaccination. Each dose of the vaccine consisted of 300 ug of mutant IDH1 20-mer peptide, with topical imiquimod. The source was PBMCs, collected from a glioma patient whose treatment included an IDH1 peptide vaccine. V is TRBV10-3 and J is TRBJ2-3, with 12 bases aligning to TRBD1. This sequence was found in a man aged 40-55 years with glioma. The CDR3 protein is CAIRPGTGGTWSTDTQYF. The CDR3 DNA reads as TGTGCCATCAGGCCCGGGACAGGGGGCACTTGGAGCACAGATACGCAGTATTTT.